The rows below give T cell receptor beta chains drawn from one sample of a study of blood T cell repertoires in COVID-19. Libraries were prepared by immunoSEQ multiplex PCR; TCRdb keeps only in-frame clonotypes and omits some of them. The sample holds about 150,000 clones, about four fifths seen once. Sequencing was performed on peripheral blood. These receptors were taken from an older woman with acute or convalescent COVID-19. CDR3s include the opening cysteine and the closing phenylalanine or tryptophan. The D gene is left open where the match is weak. Rows give clone size only sometimes, using once, few, many, or a class for an expanded clone.

-	-	TRBV4-1	TRBJ1-1	TGCGCCAGCAGCCAAGAGGAGGAGTTGGCTGAAGCTTTCTTT	CASSQEEELAEAFF
-	-	TRBV30	TRBJ1-2	TGTGCCTGGAGTGTCGTAAACTATGGCTACACCTTC	CAWSVVNYGYTF
-	TRBD1	TRBV7-3	TRBJ1-2	TGTGCCAGCAGCTTAGTGGGACAGGTTATGGATGGCTACACCTTC	CASSLVGQVMDGYTF
-	-	TRBV5-5	TRBJ2-1	TGTGCCAGCAGCCTAAAAGCGGACGGCACCTACAATGAGCAGTTCTTC	CASSLKADGTYNEQFF
few	-	TRBV2	TRBJ1-2	TGTGCCAGCCCCATAGCGACCGATGGCTACACCTTC	CASPIATDGYTF
-	TRBD2	TRBV19	TRBJ2-5	TGTGCCAGTAGTATTACTAGCGGGAGGGAGACCCAGTACTTC	CASSITSGRETQYF
-	-	TRBV28	TRBJ2-2	TGTGCCAGTCGGGACACCGGGGAGCTGTTTTTT	CASRDTGELFF
-	-	TRBV6-1	TRBJ1-1	TGTGCCAGCACCGGTTCGGGGGGTAACACTGAAGCTTTCTTT	CASTGSGGNTEAFF
once	-	TRBV11-2	TRBJ1-3	TGTGCCAGCAGCTTCATCCAGGCTGGAAACACCATATATTTT	CASSFIQAGNTIYF
few	TRBD1	TRBV28	TRBJ1-5	TGTGCCAGCAGTCTTCCCGGGACAGGGGGCATCGGTCAGCCCCAGCATTTT	CASSLPGTGGIGQPQHF
-	-	TRBV9	TRBJ1-3	TGTGCCAGCAGCGTGAAGTGGAGGGGAAACACCATATATTTT	CASSVKWRGNTIYF
-	-	TRBV2	TRBJ1-1	TGTGCCAGCAGTCCTGAGGCCGGGACTGAAGCTTTCTTT	CASSPEAGTEAFF
few	-	TRBV4-1	TRBJ1-2	TGCGCCAGCAGACGGACCTTCCGGGACTCCGAATACTATGGCTACACCTTC	CASRRTFRDSEYYGYTF
-	TRBD1	TRBV28	TRBJ2-5	TGTGCCATCGCCACCGGGACAGACTTCCAAGAGACCCAGTACTTC	CAIATGTDFQETQYF
-	-	TRBV7-2	TRBJ1-2	TGTGCCAGCAGCCCCAGCAGGAACTATGGCTACACCTTC	CASSPSRNYGYTF
-	-	TRBV14	TRBJ2-3	TGTGCCAGCAGCCAAGCTCTTGACACCACAGATACGCAGTATTTT	CASSQALDTTDTQYF
-	TRBD1	TRBV19	TRBJ1-5	TGTGCCAGTACTACAGGGGCCGGCAATCAGCCCCAGCATTTT	CASTTGAGNQPQHF
-	TRBD2	TRBV10-1	TRBJ2-1	TGCGCCAGCAGTTCGGGGGGGAGCTCCTACAATGAGCAGTTCTTC	CASSSGGSSYNEQFF
-	TRBD1	TRBV27	TRBJ1-6	TGTGCCAGCAGTCCCACGACAGGGAGCTCCTATAATTCACCCCTCCACTTT	CASSPTTGSSYNSPLHF
-	-	TRBV3-1/TRBV3-2	TRBJ1-1	TGTGCCAGCAGCCGAATGGGAGAAGCTGAAGCTTTCTTT	CASSRMGEAEAFF
once	TRBD1	TRBV11-1	TRBJ2-1	TGTGCCAGCAGTATACAGGGGCGTTACAATGAGCAGTTCTTC	CASSIQGRYNEQFF
-	TRBD1	TRBV5-4	TRBJ2-1	TGTGCCAGCAGCTTTCGACAGGGGGCCCACAATGAGCAGTTCTTC	CASSFRQGAHNEQFF
-	-	TRBV18	TRBJ2-7	TGTGCCAGCTCACCCGGGACACTTTACGAGCAGTACTTC	CASSPGTLYEQYF
-	-	TRBV5-1	TRBJ2-1	TGCGCCAGCAGCCCGCCTCAGGGGGGCAATGAGCAGTTCTTC	CASSPPQGGNEQFF
-	TRBD2	TRBV19	TRBJ2-1	TGTGCCAGTAGTATAGATGGCCCCGGGAGGACCCTTAACAATGAGCAGTTCTTC	CASSIDGPGRTLNNEQFF
-	-	TRBV6-5	TRBJ1-2	TGTGCCAGCAGCAGGACAGCTGTGAACTATGGCTACACCTTC	CASSRTAVNYGYTF
-	TRBD1	TRBV7-3	TRBJ1-1	TGTGCCAGCAGCTTACTCCTGACAGGGGGAGGGACTGAAGCTTTCTTT	CASSLLLTGGGTEAFF
-	TRBD1	TRBV6-5	TRBJ1-1	TGTGCCAGCAGTTTTCCACAGGGGGCGCGAGCTGAAGCTTTCTTT	CASSFPQGARAEAFF
-	-	TRBV5-1	TRBJ1-6	TGCGCCAGCGCCCACGGCAGGGGAGAAAATAATTCACCCCTCCACTTT	CASAHGRGENNSPLHF
-	TRBD1	TRBV5-1	TRBJ1-1	TGCGCCAGCAGCTTGGAACCAGGGGGGAGCACTGAAGCTTTCTTT	CASSLEPGGSTEAFF
-	TRBD1	TRBV27	TRBJ2-5	TGTGCCAGCAATTTTCAGGGGGCAGGGGAGACCCAGTACTTC	CASNFQGAGETQYF
-	-	TRBV28	TRBJ2-2	TGTGCCAGCAGTTTTCCCGGGGCCGGGGAGCTGTTTTTT	CASSFPGAGELFF
-	TRBD1	TRBV18	TRBJ1-2	TGTGCCAGCTCACAATTACAGGGGAACGGTGGCTACACCTTC	CASSQLQGNGGYTF
-	TRBD2	TRBV11-2	TRBJ2-5	TGTGCCAGCAGCTCCAGAAGGACTAGCGGGGGCCTCCAGTACTTC	CASSSRRTSGGLQYF
-	-	TRBV7-9	TRBJ1-1	TGTGCCAGCAGCGCAGCCAGGTTGGTGAACACTGAAGCTTTCTTT	CASSAARLVNTEAFF
once	-	TRBV7-8	TRBJ1-5	TGTGCCAGCAGCTTCAGTACAGGGCATGGTCAGCCCCAGCATTTT	CASSFSTGHGQPQHF
-	-	TRBV7-9	TRBJ1-2	TGTGCCAGCAGCGCCAACTCACAGGGTTACTATGGCTACACCTTC	CASSANSQGYYGYTF
-	-	TRBV6-5	TRBJ2-5	TGTGCCAGCAGTCTATCTTGGTACCAAGAGACCCAGTACTTC	CASSLSWYQETQYF
-	TRBD1	TRBV19	TRBJ2-3	TGTGCCAGTAGTATTATCGACAGGGGTAGGGATACGCAGTATTTT	CASSIIDRGRDTQYF
-	TRBD2	TRBV28	TRBJ2-3	TGTGCCAGCAGTCCCCGGGGGGGCACAGATACGCAGTATTTT	CASSPRGGTDTQYF
-	-	TRBV5-6	TRBJ2-1	TGTGCCAGCAGCTTGAAGAGACAGTTGACTCGCTCCTACAATGAGCAGTTCTTC	CASSLKRQLTRSYNEQFF
-	TRBD1	TRBV2	TRBJ2-3	TGTGCCAGCGATCCTCAGGGGGCTAAGACAGATACGCAGTATTTT	CASDPQGAKTDTQYF
-	-	TRBV5-1	TRBJ1-3	TGCGCCAGCAGCTTGCAGGCCAACTCTGGAAACACCATATATTTT	CASSLQANSGNTIYF
-	TRBD1	TRBV3-1/TRBV3-2	TRBJ1-5	TGTGCCAGCAGCCAAGGGGGACAGGGGCGGGGGCAGCCCCAGCATTTT	CASSQGGQGRGQPQHF
-	TRBD2	TRBV9	TRBJ2-5	TGTGCCAGCAGCACCGGACTAGCGGGGCAACAAGAGACCCAGTACTTC	CASSTGLAGQQETQYF
-	TRBD1	TRBV18	TRBJ2-5	TGTGCCAGCCAGATAGACAGGGAGGAGACCCAGTACTTC	CASQIDREETQYF
few	TRBD1	TRBV6-5	TRBJ2-5	TGTGCCAGCAGCAGGACAGGGGACAAAGAGACCCAGTACTTC	CASSRTGDKETQYF
-	TRBD1	TRBV18	TRBJ2-1	TGTGCCAGCTCACCACCAACAGGGGTCTATGAGCAGTTCTTC	CASSPPTGVYEQFF
-	-	TRBV30	TRBJ1-2	TGTGCCTGGAGTGTATCAGGGCGCGGCTACACCTTC	CAWSVSGRGYTF
once	-	TRBV12-3/TRBV12-4	TRBJ2-1	TGTGCCAGCAACAGGATGGGGGAGCAGTTCTTC	CASNRMGEQFF
-	TRBD2	TRBV6-2/TRBV6-3	TRBJ2-7	TGTGCCAGCAGTTACATAGCGGGGGAAAGCTCCTACGAGCAGTACTTC	CASSYIAGESSYEQYF
-	-	TRBV7-2	TRBJ2-3	TGTGCCAGCAGCTCCAATCTAGCAGATACGCAGTATTTT	CASSSNLADTQYF
-	TRBD2	TRBV2	TRBJ2-5	TGTGCCAGCAGGCCGACTAGCGGGGGACAAGAGACCCAGTACTTC	CASRPTSGGQETQYF
-	-	TRBV2	TRBJ1-2	TGTGCCACAAACCCACATGAAGGCTACACCTTC	CATNPHEGYTF
-	-	TRBV4-2	TRBJ1-2	TGTGCCAGCAGCCCCCCAGGGGAAAATGCCTATGGCTACACCTTC	CASSPPGENAYGYTF
-	-	TRBV2	TRBJ2-2	TGTGCCAGCGGAAGGGGCAGGCAGAACACCGGGGAGCTGTTTTTT	CASGRGRQNTGELFF
few	TRBD1	TRBV5-1	TRBJ1-2	TGCGCCAGCAGCCAACAGGGGAACTATGGCTACACCTTC	CASSQQGNYGYTF
-	-	TRBV12-3/TRBV12-4	TRBJ2-2	TGTGCCAGCAGTCCCCTCGGGGAGCTGTTTTTT	CASSPLGELFF
-	-	TRBV3-1/TRBV3-2	TRBJ1-6	TGTGCCAGCAGCCATGGGGCGGGAAATTCACCCCTCCACTTT	CASSHGAGNSPLHF
-	-	TRBV2	TRBJ1-5	TGTGCCAGCCGCGGAGCGTTTCTTATAAATCAGCCCCAGCATTTT	CASRGAFLINQPQHF